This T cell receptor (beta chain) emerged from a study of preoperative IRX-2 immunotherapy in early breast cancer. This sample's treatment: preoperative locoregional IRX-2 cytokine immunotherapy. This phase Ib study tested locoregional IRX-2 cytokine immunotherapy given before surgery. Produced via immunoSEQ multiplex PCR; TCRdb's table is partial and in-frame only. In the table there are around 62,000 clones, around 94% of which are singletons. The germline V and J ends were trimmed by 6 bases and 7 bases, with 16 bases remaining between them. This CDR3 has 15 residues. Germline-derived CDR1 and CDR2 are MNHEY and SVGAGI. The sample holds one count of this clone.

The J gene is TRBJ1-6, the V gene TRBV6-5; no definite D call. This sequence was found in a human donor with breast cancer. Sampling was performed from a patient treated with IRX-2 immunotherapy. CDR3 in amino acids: CASSTHDISNSPLHF. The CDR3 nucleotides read TGTGCCAGCAGCACCCACGACATATCCAATTCACCCCTCCACTTT.